A single sample is the source of the 19 T cell receptor beta chains below, sequenced in a study of blood T cell repertoires in COVID-19. The protocol was immunoSEQ multiplex PCR, while the TCRdb copy is restricted to in-frame clones and leaves out a portion. The repertoire holds about 94,000 clones, under 90% seen once, with about 20% in the top ten. The sample comprised peripheral blood. These TCRs come from a human donor in a cohort sampled during active COVID-19.

This clone was seen only a few times. The chain has TRBV5-1 and TRBJ2-6; the D is unclear. This CDR3 region has 15 residues. CDR1 is SGHRS, CDR2 YFSETQ, per germline. Trimming removed 3 bases from V and 0 bases from J, with 7 bases in between. The CDR3 bases are TGCGCCAGCAGCTCTCAGTACTCTGGGGCCAACGTCCTGACTTTC. Protein sequence: CASSSQYSGANVLTF.

V usage is TRBV18 and J usage is TRBJ1-2; D may be TRBD1 (6 bases). In germline, CDR1 is KGHSH, CDR2 LQKENI. This CDR3 comprises 14 residues. Trimming took off 4 bases at V and 3 bases at J, with 12 bases between the two ends. CDR3 sequence (DNA): TGTGCCAGCTCACTCTACAGGGACCACTATGGCTACACCTTC. This gives the protein CASSLYRDHYGYTF.

This clone has just one count. The genes are TRBV6-5 and TRBJ2-7; D might be TRBD1 (5 bases). CDR3 length equals 12 residues. V was shortened by 7 bases and J by 1 base, with 8 bases between the two germline ends. Germline V gene data show CDR1 as MNHEY and CDR2 as SVGAGI. The CDR3 reads CASIDSSYEQYF. CDR3 sequence (DNA): TGTGCCAGCATCGACAGTTCCTACGAGCAGTACTTC.

V is TRBV3-1 (or the pseudogene TRBV3-2) and J is TRBJ1-3; D remains ambiguous. Trimming cost V 0 bases and J 3 bases, with 12 bases left between them. Germline CDR1 LGHDT, CDR2 YNNKEL (reference sequence). The CDR3 is 16 amino acids. Written as DNA, the CDR3 is TGTGCCAGCAGCCAAGAACGTGGTGCGGTTGGAAACACCATATATTTT. Translation gives CASSQERGAVGNTIYF.

The rearrangement joins TRBV4-1 to TRBJ2-7; TRBD2 agrees at 7 bases. Germline assignment: CDR1 MGHRA and CDR2 YSYEKL. The CDR3 loop spans 14 amino acids. J was trimmed by 0 bases and V by 4 bases; bases with no gene match: 3. CDR3 DNA sequence: TGCGCCAGCAGCCCTGGACTAGTCTCCTACGAGCAGTACTTC. It is translated as CASSPGLVSYEQYF.

The J gene is TRBJ1-5, the V gene TRBV5-6; perhaps TRBD1 as D (5 bases). Looked up from germline, CDR1 is SGHDT and CDR2 is YYEEEE. Trimming removed 4 bases at V and 5 bases at J, with 16 bases between. The CDR3 runs to 15 residues. Here the CDR3 DNA reads TGTGCCAGCAGCCCCGGGCAGGGAAGGGATCAGCCCCAGCATTTT. Protein product: CASSPGQGRDQPQHF.

This sequence joins TRBV5-1 and TRBJ1-2; a possible D gene is TRBD1 (6 bases). Germline V gene sequence: CDR1 SGHRS, CDR2 YFSETQ. The CDR3 consists of 15 residues. Trimming cost V 3 bases and J 4 bases, with 16 bases left between them. CDR3 DNA sequence: TGCGCCAGCAGCTCTTCCTCGACAGGACCCTATGGCTACACCTTC. Its protein is CASSSSSTGPYGYTF.

The chain couples TRBV23-1 to TRBJ1-1; 11 positions agree with TRBD1. TRBV23-1 is assigned to the ORF class and has an uncertain function. The ends lost 6 bases at V and 11 bases at J; junction bases unmatched: 5. The CDR3 covers 12 residues. The chain's CDR3 is CASSGQGAGAFF. CDR3 DNA: TGCGCCAGCAGCGGACAGGGGGCGGGGGCTTTCTTT.

In the case of this clone: This same CDR3 is encoded by further DNA sequences in the sample. This chain connects TRBV11-2 to TRBJ1-1; 8 bases line up with TRBD1. With 5 bases clipped from V and 5 bases from J, the junction kept 4 bases outside the gene matches. The CDR3 loop spans 13 amino acids. CDR1 SGHAT and CDR2 FQNNGV come from the germline V gene. The chain's CDR3 is CASSQDRGTEAFF. For the CDR3, the DNA is TGTGCCAGCAGCCAAGACAGGGGAACTGAAGCTTTCTTT.

The V and J genes are TRBV18 and TRBJ2-7; D may be TRBD2 (6 bases). The CDR3 length is 15 residues. The germline V gene encodes CDR1 KGHSH and CDR2 LQKENI. Trimming pared 6 bases from V and 0 bases from J, leaving 15 bases between. CDR3: CASSQPGLTSYEQYF. The DNA of the CDR3 is TGTGCCAGCTCCCAACCGGGACTGACCTCCTACGAGCAGTACTTC.

Concerning this clone itself: The sample holds other DNA sequences that translate to the same CDR3. V usage is TRBV19 and J usage is TRBJ1-6; the match to TRBD1 covers 8 bases. J lost 7 bases, V lost 5 bases, and 7 bases had no gene match. The CDR3 is made up of 15 amino acids. Germline values: CDR1 LNHDA, CDR2 SQIVND (reference sequence). The CDR3 DNA is TGTGCCAGTAGTTCTGGACAGGGTCCGAATTCACCCCTCCACTTT. This sequence encodes CASSSGQGPNSPLHF.

This chain uses TRBV28 with TRBJ2-7; D possibly corresponds to TRBD2 (7 bases). This CDR3 region has 17 residues. The germline V and J ends were trimmed by 3 bases and 6 bases, with 24 bases remaining between them. Germline CDR1 MDHEN, CDR2 SYDVKM. CDR3 residues: CASSFLSKGGGPGEQYF. Written as DNA, the CDR3 is TGTGCCAGCAGTTTCCTATCGAAGGGGGGAGGGCCGGGCGAGCAGTACTTC.

The rearrangement links TRBV6-1 to TRBJ1-3; weak D call: TRBD1 (6 bases). The V and J ends lost 2 bases and 4 bases respectively, with 15 bases between them. Germline assignment: CDR1 MNHNS and CDR2 SASEGT. The CDR3 runs to 16 residues. The CDR3 nucleotides are TGTGCCAGCAGTGAAAGGACAGTGAGGCCGGGAAACACCATATATTTT. This sequence encodes CASSERTVRPGNTIYF.

The rearrangement links TRBV6-5 to TRBJ2-2; no clear D. The CDR3 extends over 15 amino acids. Germline CDR1 is MNHEY and CDR2 is SVGAGI. The V gene lost 0 bases and the J gene lost 3 bases, with 8 bases spanning the gap. CDR3 DNA: TGTGCCAGCAGTTACTCGATACGGGACACCGGGGAGCTGTTTTTT. Amino acid sequence: CASSYSIRDTGELFF.

In its sample, this clone was seen a few times. This rearrangement joins TRBV19 to TRBJ2-7, with 10 bases lining up with TRBD2. CDR3 length: 15 amino acids. CDR1 is LNHDA, CDR2 SQIVND, per germline (reference sequence). The V segment lost 6 bases and the J segment 5 bases; nucleotides outside the gene matches: 10. The CDR3 loop is CASSLTSGISHEQYF. For the CDR3, the DNA is TGTGCCAGTAGCCTTACTAGCGGGATTTCCCACGAGCAGTACTTC. The full variable domain, with the rest looked up from reference TRBV19 and TRBJ2-7, is DGGITQSPKYLFRKEGQNVTLSCEQNLNHDAMYWYRQDPGQGLRLIYYSQIVNDFQKGDIAEGYSVSREKKESFPLTVTSAQKNPTAFYLCASSLTSGISHEQYFGPGTRLTVT.

This clone was found a few times. The genes are TRBV3-1 (or the pseudogene TRBV3-2) and TRBJ2-1; 10 bases line up with TRBD2. Germline V CDR1 and CDR2: LGHDT, YNNKEL (reference sequence). V dropped 4 bases and J dropped 9; count of bases not matched to a gene: 6. The CDR3 is 14 amino acids. The CDR3 DNA reads TGTGCCAGCAGCCGGACTAGCGGCAAGGGTGAGCAGTTCTTC. It specifies CASSRTSGKGEQFF.

The rearrangement uses TRBV5-4 and TRBJ2-5, with TRBD2 identical over 8 bases. Unmatched junction bases numbered 7, after V lost 4 bases and J lost 5 bases. Germline values: CDR1 SGHNT, CDR2 YYREEE (reference sequence). This CDR3 is built from 14 residues. The CDR3 spells CASSPGLVAETQYF. The CDR3 DNA reads as TGTGCCAGCAGCCCGGGACTAGTGGCGGAGACCCAGTACTTC.

The gene calls are TRBV12-3 or TRBV12-4 and TRBJ2-7; TRBD2 agrees at 7 bases. CDR3 length equals 13 residues. Trimming removed 3 bases from V and 4 bases from J; junction bases left unmatched: 3. The CDR3 here is CASSFWEGYEQYF. The CDR3, as DNA: TGTGCCAGCAGTTTTTGGGAGGGATACGAGCAGTACTTC.

The V gene is TRBV28, the J gene TRBJ1-1; TRBD1 is a possible D gene (5 bases). This CDR3 has 14 amino acids. V was cut by 0 bases and J by 1 base, with 6 bases left in between. CDR1 and CDR2 from the germline V gene are MDHEN and SYDVKM. As DNA, the CDR3 is TGTGCCAGCAGTTTATGGACAGCGAACACTGAAGCTTTCTTT. Amino acid sequence: CASSLWTANTEAFF.